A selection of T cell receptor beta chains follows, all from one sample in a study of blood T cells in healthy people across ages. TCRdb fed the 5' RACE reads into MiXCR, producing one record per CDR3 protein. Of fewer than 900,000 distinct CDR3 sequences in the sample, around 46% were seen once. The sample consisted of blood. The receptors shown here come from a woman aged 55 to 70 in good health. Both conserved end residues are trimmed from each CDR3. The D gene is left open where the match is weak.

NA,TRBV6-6,ASSYRQVDTEAF
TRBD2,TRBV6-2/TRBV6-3,ASSSLRAGGYNEQF
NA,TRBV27,ASRGLNRDAKQETQY
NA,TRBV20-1,SARAVGPDTQY
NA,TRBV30,AWSALQWGNQETQY
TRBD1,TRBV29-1,SVGTGVGWEQY
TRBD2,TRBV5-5,ASSLGLAGNYNEQY
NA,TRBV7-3,ASSPSGPAGDTQY
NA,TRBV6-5,ASSRQGDEQF
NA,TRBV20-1,SARDQGLTDTQY
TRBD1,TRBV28,ASSLGQGVPQPQH
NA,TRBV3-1,ASRGGGMNTEAF
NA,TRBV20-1,SAIRGSDGYT
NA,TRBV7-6,ASNFRDWNTDTQY
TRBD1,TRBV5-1,ASSFGQGANTGELF
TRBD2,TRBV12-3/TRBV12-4,ASSLAGGPVGYNEQF
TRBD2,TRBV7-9,ASRKTSGGASDTQY
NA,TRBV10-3,ASGQISYEQY
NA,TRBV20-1,SVPKGKIHEQY
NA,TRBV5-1,ASSLGFDATGGYT
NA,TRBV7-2,VSSLGQGTDTQY
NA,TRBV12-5,ASGLVRNEQF